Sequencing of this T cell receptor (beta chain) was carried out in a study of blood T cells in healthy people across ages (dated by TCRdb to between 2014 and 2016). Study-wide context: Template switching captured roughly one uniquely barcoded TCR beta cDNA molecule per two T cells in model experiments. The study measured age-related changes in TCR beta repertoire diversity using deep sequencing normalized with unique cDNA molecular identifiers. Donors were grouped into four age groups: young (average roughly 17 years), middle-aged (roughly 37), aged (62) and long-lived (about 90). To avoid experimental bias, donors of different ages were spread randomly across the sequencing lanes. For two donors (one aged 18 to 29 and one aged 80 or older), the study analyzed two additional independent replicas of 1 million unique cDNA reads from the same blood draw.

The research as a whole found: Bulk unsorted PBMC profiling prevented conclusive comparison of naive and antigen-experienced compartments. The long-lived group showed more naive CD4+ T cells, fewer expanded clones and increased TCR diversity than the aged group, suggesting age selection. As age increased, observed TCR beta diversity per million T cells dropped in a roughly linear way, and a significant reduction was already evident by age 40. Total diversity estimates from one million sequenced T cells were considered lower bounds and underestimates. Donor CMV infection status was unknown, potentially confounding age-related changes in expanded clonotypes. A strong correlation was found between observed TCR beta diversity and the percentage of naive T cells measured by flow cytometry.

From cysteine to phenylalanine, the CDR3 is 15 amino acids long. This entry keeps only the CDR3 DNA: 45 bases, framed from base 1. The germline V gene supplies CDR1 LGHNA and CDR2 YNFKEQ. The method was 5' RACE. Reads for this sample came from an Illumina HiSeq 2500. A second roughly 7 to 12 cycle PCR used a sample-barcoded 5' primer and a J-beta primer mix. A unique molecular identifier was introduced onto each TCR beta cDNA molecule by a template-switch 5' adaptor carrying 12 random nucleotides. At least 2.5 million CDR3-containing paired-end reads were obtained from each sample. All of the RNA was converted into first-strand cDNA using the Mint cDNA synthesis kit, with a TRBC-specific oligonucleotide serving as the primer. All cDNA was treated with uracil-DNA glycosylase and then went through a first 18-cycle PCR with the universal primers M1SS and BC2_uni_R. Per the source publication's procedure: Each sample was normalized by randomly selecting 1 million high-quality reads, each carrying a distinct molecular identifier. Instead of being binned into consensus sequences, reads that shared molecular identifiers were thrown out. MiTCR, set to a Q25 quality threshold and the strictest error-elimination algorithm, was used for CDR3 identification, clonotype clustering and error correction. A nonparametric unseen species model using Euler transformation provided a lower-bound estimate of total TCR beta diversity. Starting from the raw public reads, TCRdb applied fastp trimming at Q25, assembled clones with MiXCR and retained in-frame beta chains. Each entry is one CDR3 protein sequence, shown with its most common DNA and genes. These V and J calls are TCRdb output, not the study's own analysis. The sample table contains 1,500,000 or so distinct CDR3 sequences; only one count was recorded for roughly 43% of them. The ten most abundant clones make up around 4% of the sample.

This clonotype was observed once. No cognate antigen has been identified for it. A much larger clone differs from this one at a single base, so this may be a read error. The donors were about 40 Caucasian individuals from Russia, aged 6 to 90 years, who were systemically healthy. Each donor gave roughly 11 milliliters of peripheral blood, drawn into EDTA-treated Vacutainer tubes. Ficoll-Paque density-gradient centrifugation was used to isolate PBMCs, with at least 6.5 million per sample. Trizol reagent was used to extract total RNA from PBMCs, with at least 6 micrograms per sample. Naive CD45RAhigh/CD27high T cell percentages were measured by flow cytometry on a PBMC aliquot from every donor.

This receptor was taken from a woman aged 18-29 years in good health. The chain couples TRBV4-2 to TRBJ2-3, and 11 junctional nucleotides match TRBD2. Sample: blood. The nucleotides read TGTGCCAACAGCCAAACTAGCGGGAGAACAGATACGCAGTATTTT. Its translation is CANSQTSGRTDTQYF.